One and the same sample provided the 19 T cell receptor beta chains below, sequenced in a study of T cell repertoires in cytomegalovirus infection (dated by TCRdb to between 2017 and 2020). Sequencer: Illumina HiSeq 1500. TCRdb reanalyzed the raw reads on its own, using fastp at Q25 for trimming and MiXCR for clone calling, and kept in-frame beta chains. Rows are combined by CDR3 protein, so each entry shows the most common genes and DNA. This sample comprises 300,000 to 400,000 distinct CDR3 sequences, over 7.5% of them detected only once. The ten largest clones add up to about 3.9% of the sample. The sequencing input was PBMCs. The receptors shown here come from a human donor in good health (CMV status not recorded). Some clones in this sample may be carry-over from other donors' samples.

The chain links TRBV7-9 to TRBJ2-2; 10 bases agree with TRBD1. Trimming at V came to 8 bases and at J to 4 bases, leaving 10 bases not matched to a gene. This CDR3 has 16 residues. CDR1 and CDR2 from the germline V gene are SEHNR and FQNEAQ (reference sequence). CDR3 sequence (DNA): TGTGCCAGCGGACTACGGACAGGGGGAATCACCGGGGAGCTGTTTTTT. It encodes CASGLRTGGITGELFF.

This chain joins TRBV12-3 or TRBV12-4 and TRBJ1-6; TRBD1 agrees at 8 bases. V was pared by 5 bases and J by 9 bases, with 6 bases of the junction left unmatched. This CDR3 has 14 amino acids. CDR3 loop: CASSPGQGPSPLHF. The CDR3 nucleotides are TGTGCCAGCAGTCCCGGACAGGGCCCTTCACCCCTCCACTTT.

This clonotype was counted a few times. The rearrangement links TRBV6-5 to TRBJ2-5; D uncertain. This CDR3 is 15 amino acids long. V was clipped by 4 bases and J by 5 bases, with 17 bases between them. Germline values: CDR1 MNHEY, CDR2 SVGAGI. The CDR3: CASSSAGPDGETQYF. The CDR3 DNA reads as TGTGCCAGCAGTTCTGCCGGGCCCGATGGGGAGACCCAGTACTTC.

This chain connects TRBV7-6 to TRBJ1-5; D possibly corresponds to TRBD1 (5 bases). Germline V CDR1 and CDR2: SGHVS, FNYEAQ. Trimming stripped 5 bases from V and 11 bases from J, with 13 bases between. The CDR3 covers 12 residues. CDR3 sequence: CASSPGTGAQHF. DNA for the CDR3: TGTGCCAGCAGCCCCGGGACGGGGGCCCAGCATTTT.

This clonotype showed up just a few times. The chain employs TRBV7-9 and TRBJ2-4, with 7 nucleotides matching TRBD1. The CDR3 runs 15 residues. V was clipped by 5 bases and J by 0 bases; unmatched bases: 4. Germline assignment: CDR1 SEHNR and CDR2 FQNEAQ (reference sequence). CDR3 protein: CASSRDREAKNIQYF. The CDR3 coding sequence is TGTGCCAGCAGCCGGGACAGAGAAGCCAAAAACATTCAGTACTTC.

In its sample, this clonotype was seen a few times. V and J are TRBV7-2 and TRBJ2-1, with 9 bases fitting TRBD2. Losses at the gene ends were 4 bases for V and 5 bases for J; bases not matched to a gene: 6. Looked up from germline, CDR1 is SGHTA and CDR2 is FQGNSA. The CDR3 sequence is 15 residues long. CDR3 amino acids: CASSWGPSGNNEQFF. CDR3 coding DNA: TGTGCCAGCAGCTGGGGGCCTAGCGGGAACAATGAGCAGTTCTTC.

The chain uses TRBV7-2 and TRBJ1-1; no clear D. The germline gives CDR1 SGHTA, CDR2 FQGNSA. V lost 2 bases and J lost 0, with 7 bases in between. CDR3 size: 14 residues. CDR3 loop: CASSLSRLNTEAFF. CDR3 bases: TGTGCCAGCAGCTTATCTAGATTGAACACTGAAGCTTTCTTT.

The J gene is TRBJ1-1, the V gene TRBV9; possibly TRBD1 for D (6 bases). The CDR3 has 14 residues. Germline V gene data show CDR1 as SGDLS and CDR2 as YYNGEE. The germline V and J ends were trimmed by 3 bases and 1 base, with 10 bases remaining between them. The CDR3 DNA sequence: TGTGCCAGCAGCGCCGGACAGTCGAACACTGAAGCTTTCTTT. Amino acid sequence: CASSAGQSNTEAFF.

Ten or more counts support this clonotype. The rearrangement uses TRBV7-8 and TRBJ1-4; 7 bases are a match to TRBD1. Looked up from germline, CDR1 is SGHVS and CDR2 is FQNEAQ. J lost 7 bases, V lost 5 bases, and 13 bases had no gene match. The CDR3 has 16 amino acids. The CDR3 bases are TGTGCCAGCAGCCCACGAAGGGACAGAAGCCTTGAAAAACTGTTTTTT. Translating gives CASSPRRDRSLEKLFF.

This clonotype showed up just a few times. The V gene is TRBV3-1, the J gene TRBJ1-5, with D unresolved. V was clipped by 2 bases and J by 3 bases, with 11 bases between them. Germline V lookup: CDR1 LGHDT, CDR2 YNNKEL (reference sequence). The length of the CDR3 is 15 residues. The CDR3, as DNA: TGTGCCAGCAGCCAACTCCCCGGTGCCAATCAGCCCCAGCATTTT. Amino acid sequence: CASSQLPGANQPQHF.

The chain uses TRBV7-2 and TRBJ1-3; D unresolved. The CDR3 runs to 14 residues. CDR1 is SGHTA, CDR2 FQGNSA, per germline. Trimming removed 5 bases at V and 0 bases at J, with 8 bases between. CDR3 nucleotides: TGTGCCAGCAGCCCCTCCGGCTCTGGAAACACCATATATTTT. It encodes CASSPSGSGNTIYF.

This chain uses TRBV7-2 with TRBJ2-3; D may be TRBD2 (5 bases). Trimming removed 4 bases at V and 9 bases at J, with 17 bases between. The germline V gene has CDR1 SGHTA and CDR2 FQGNSA. The CDR3 has 14 residues. The chain's CDR3 is CASSSEGLGGTQYF. The CDR3 DNA is TGTGCCAGCAGCTCAGAGGGCCTAGGAGGCACGCAGTATTTT.

This clonotype was seen repeatedly, ten times or more. V is TRBV20-1 and J is TRBJ2-1; 7 bases map to TRBD2. Germline values: CDR1 DFQATT, CDR2 SNEGSKA (reference sequence). J was trimmed by 3 bases and V by 3 bases; bases with no gene match: 8. This CDR3 is 15 amino acids long. This CDR3 reads CSASGGGDGYNEQFF. Written as DNA, the CDR3 is TGCAGTGCTAGTGGCGGGGGAGACGGCTACAATGAGCAGTTCTTC.

The sample holds many counts of this clonotype. The chain employs TRBV20-1 and TRBJ2-3, with 10 bases fitting TRBD1. After removal of 5 bases from V and 6 bases from J, the junction contained 8 bases not matched to a gene. Per the germline V gene, CDR1 is DFQATT and CDR2 is SNEGSKA (reference sequence). The CDR3 sequence is 14 residues long. CDR3 region: CSALTGGLNDTQYF. The CDR3, as DNA: TGCAGTGCTTTGACAGGGGGCCTGAACGATACGCAGTATTTT.

The DNA for the CDR3 is TGTGCCAGCAGCAGCGAGCAGGGACAGGGACCCCCCCAGGATTCACCCCTCCACTTT. It is translated as CASSSEQGQGPPQDSPLHF. The V and J genes are TRBV7-2 and TRBJ1-6, with TRBD1 matching over 9 bases. The J segment lost 8 bases and the V segment lost 5 bases, leaving 19 bases of the junction unmatched. The CDR3 totals 19 residues. CDR1 and CDR2 (germline): SGHTA, FQGNSA.

This clonotype came up many times. J is TRBJ2-1 and V is TRBV7-2; 8 positions match TRBD2. Germline CDR1 reads SGHTA; CDR2 reads FQGNSA. This CDR3 comprises 18 residues. V dropped 3 bases and J dropped 0; count of bases not matched to a gene: 10. CDR3 amino acids: CASSFRLAGFPSYNEQFF. CDR3 nucleotide sequence: TGTGCCAGCAGCTTCCGGTTAGCGGGATTCCCCTCCTACAATGAGCAGTTCTTC.

This clonotype has ten or more counts. This sequence joins TRBV28 and TRBJ1-1; possible D gene TRBD1, 5 bases. The length of the CDR3 is 11 residues. V gave up 6 bases and J gave up 4 bases, with 6 bases separating them. From germline, CDR1 is MDHEN and CDR2 SYDVKM. In nucleotides, the CDR3 is TGTGCCAGCAGCGGGGGCACTGAAGCTTTCTTT. Residues: CASSGGTEAFF.

At least ten counts were recorded for this clonotype. The V call is TRBV7-2, the J call TRBJ2-7, with D possibly TRBD2 on 6 matching bases. V lost 1 base and J lost 2, with 18 bases in between. Germline lookup yields CDR1 SGHTA and CDR2 FQGNSA. This CDR3 has 17 residues. The CDR3 is CASSLGVRLAPTYEQYF. For the CDR3, the DNA is TGTGCCAGCAGCTTAGGGGTTCGGCTAGCGCCGACCTACGAGCAGTACTTC.

This clonotype was detected a few times. The chain couples TRBV6-2 or TRBV6-3 to TRBJ1-5; TRBD1 matches at 7 bases. The CDR3 has 15 residues. Germline lookup yields CDR1 MNHEY and CDR2 SVGEGT. V lost 6 bases to trimming and J lost 1 base; unmatched junction nucleotides: 6. Written as DNA, the CDR3 is TGTGCCAGCAGCCAGGGACAGATCAGCAATCAGCCCCAGCATTTT. Its translation: CASSQGQISNQPQHF.